Sequencing of this T cell receptor beta chain was carried out in a study of blood T cells in healthy people across ages. This clonotype was recorded many times. Compared with germline, one end of the junction differs, possibly owing to a read error. The second PCR ran roughly 6 to 11 cycles with a sample-barcoded 5' primer and J-beta primers. TCRdb processed the 5' RACE reads anew with MiXCR; each CDR3 protein has one entry. Seen here are roughly 560,000 distinct CDR3 sequences, 24% observed once, and the top ten hold just under 9%. Roughly 10 milliliters was the volume of peripheral blood drawn from each donor. Per sample, at least 6 micrograms of total RNA were extracted. The CDR3 totals 15 residues. Germline V lookup: CDR1 SNHLY, CDR2 FYNNEI. This same sample was also taken into another study, of T cells of mothers and their children.

The receptor was isolated from a boy younger than 18 in good health. The gene calls are TRBV2 and TRBJ1-1, with unresolved D. The sequencing input was blood. The CDR3 protein is CASTEEAGGNTEAFF. CDR3 bases: TGTGCCAGCACTGAAGAGGCAGGTGGAAACACTGAAGCTTTCTTT.